This T cell receptor (beta chain) was captured in a study of cytomegalovirus exposure and HLA in healthy donors. Per germline, CDR1 MDHEN and CDR2 SYDVKM. V was pared by 7 bases and J by 1 base, with 6 bases between. The CDR3 runs 12 residues. Amplification used 60 Vbeta primers and 13 Jbeta primers. As originally analysed: Unique TCR beta chains totaled some 80 million in a later count, with roughly 10 million of them shared. Here immunoSEQ multiplex PCR was the method, and the copy in TCRdb shows in-frame clones only, minus some. V and J calls and clone size are as listed in that table; D and trimming were resolved from the DNA. The data contain roughly 120,000 clones, over 65% of them seen just once; the ten biggest clones take up roughly 2.6%.

The V and J genes are TRBV28 and TRBJ2-3; D gene uncertain. The sequencing sample was made of PBMCs. This sequence was found in a young woman in good health and CMV-seronegative. The CDR3 bases are TGTGCCAGCACCAGCGGCACAGATACGCAGTATTTT. Its protein product is CASTSGTDTQYF.